The 23 T cell receptor beta chains given below trace back to one sample, sequenced in a study of tumor-infiltrating lymphocytes in oesophageal squamous cell carcinoma. MiXCR, applied by TCRdb to the PCR reads, yields one record per CDR3 protein. The profile covers about 20,000 distinct CDR3 sequences, with 35% to 50% appearing a single time and 25% to 30% taken by the ten largest. Sequencing used esophageal tumor tissue. These receptors originate from a male donor with esophageal squamous cell carcinoma.

The chain carries TRBV7-2 and TRBJ1-3, with 8 bases fitting TRBD1. The ends lost 9 bases at V and 2 bases at J; junction bases unmatched: 6. Looked up from germline, CDR1 is SGHTA and CDR2 is FQGNSA. The CDR3 runs 14 residues. The CDR3 is CASEDRVAGNTIYF. CDR3 sequence (DNA): TGTGCCAGTGAGGACAGGGTGGCTGGAAACACCATATATTTT.

A remark on this clonotype: An end of the junction differs from the germline gene, which may be a read error. The gene calls are TRBV7-9 and TRBJ2-1; 10 positions agree with TRBD2. This CDR3 region has 16 residues. Germline CDR1 SEHNR, CDR2 FQNEAQ (reference sequence). The CDR3 DNA sequence: TGTGCTAGCAGCTATTCAATAGCGGGGGGATACAATGAGCAGTTCTTC. This encodes CASSYSIAGGYNEQFF.

This clonotype was seen just once. One end of the junction is discordant with germline, which a read error may explain. The chain recombines TRBV3-1 with TRBJ2-1, with D possibly TRBD2 on 5 matching bases. The CDR3 totals 12 residues. The V gene's germline CDR1 is LGHDT and CDR2 YNNKEL (reference sequence). The CDR3 DNA is TGTGCCAGCAGCCCGTCCGGACGGAGGATGTACTTC. Protein product: CASSPSGRRMYF.

About this clonotype itself: The conserved final phenylalanine or tryptophan is absent from the CDR3, which likely points to a read error. It is unclear where the CDR3 begins or ends on the DNA, so no DNA is shown, and the CDR3 is as TCRdb lists it. The chain is built from TRBV7-3 and TRBJ2-1; the table's D gene call, TRBD2, was not cross checked with the DNA. CDR1 is SGHTA and CDR2 is FQGTGA in the germline V gene. The CDR3 is 9 residues long, ends included. CDR3 loop: CASSLGTSG.

Comments on this clonotype: This CDR3 is missing its conserved last phenylalanine or tryptophan, likely due to a read error. It is unclear where the CDR3 begins or ends on the DNA, so no DNA is shown, and the CDR3 is as TCRdb lists it. The V and J genes are TRBV7-4 and TRBJ2-3; the table calls TRBD2, which could not be checked here. CDR1 SGHVT and CDR2 SQSDAQ come from the germline V gene. 18 amino acids form the CDR3, both terminal residues included. This chain's CDR3 is CASSQMEWRIIHPSTLGT.

In its sample, this clonotype is medium-sized (0.01 to 0.1%). The chain uses TRBV27 and TRBJ2-7; the D is unclear. The CDR3 covers 14 residues. CDR1 and CDR2 (germline): MNHEY, SMNVEV (reference sequence). V was trimmed by 5 bases and J by 2 bases, leaving 13 bases between them. CDR3 amino acids: CASSSGSAAYEQYF. CDR3 coding DNA: TGTGCCAGCAGTAGTGGGTCGGCCGCCTACGAGCAGTACTTC.

This clonotype was recorded a few times. The V call is TRBV7-2, the J call TRBJ2-5, with TRBD1 matching 7 bases. The length of the CDR3 is 14 residues. V dropped 4 bases and J dropped 4; count of bases not matched to a gene: 6. Germline lookup yields CDR1 SGHTA and CDR2 FQGNSA. This CDR3 reads CASSSLQGLETQYF. The CDR3 bases are TGTGCCAGCAGCTCATTACAGGGGCTAGAGACCCAGTACTTC.

The chain joins TRBV6-2 or TRBV6-3 to TRBJ2-6; a weak D match, TRBD1 (6 bases). The end of the DNA fits TRBJ1-2 better, so the J call may be wrong. CDR1 and CDR2 from the germline V gene are MNHEY and SVGEGT. This CDR3 is built from 15 residues. The CDR3: CASSAPRGLDYGYTF. Written as DNA, the CDR3 is TGTGCCAGCAGTGCGCCCAGGGGTCTCGACTATGGCTACACCTTC.

Many counts were recorded for this clonotype. The rearrangement joins TRBV5-4 to TRBJ2-2; perhaps D is TRBD1 or TRBD2 (6 bases each). The V end was cut by 0 bases, the J end by 4 bases, with 10 bases between. This CDR3 comprises 15 residues. Germline V gives CDR1 SGHNT, CDR2 YYREEE (reference sequence). The CDR3 DNA is TGTGCCAGCAGCTTGGACAGGGACTTCACCGGGGAGCTGTTTTTT. Translation: CASSLDRDFTGELFF.

This clonotype was picked up many times. This chain joins TRBV6-1 and TRBJ2-7; a possible D gene is TRBD1 (6 bases). V shed 6 bases and J shed 7 bases, with 13 bases lying between them. Per germline, CDR1 MNHNS and CDR2 SASEGT. There are 12 residues in the CDR3. The CDR3 DNA is TGTGCCAGCAGCAGGACAGAGCTTGAGCAGTACTTC. This translates into CASSRTELEQYF.

The chain uses TRBV7-2 and TRBJ2-6, with 9 bases identical to TRBD1. The J segment lost 0 bases and the V segment lost 5 bases, leaving 5 bases of the junction unmatched. CDR3 length: 17 amino acids. Germline CDR1 is SGHTA and CDR2 is FQGNSA. The CDR3 DNA is TGTGCCAGCAGCCTGACAGGGGGAGTCTCTGGGGCCAACGTCCTGACTTTC. Protein: CASSLTGGVSGANVLTF. Using reference TRBV7-2 and TRBJ2-6 for the parts outside the CDR3, the full variable domain is GAGVSQSPSNKVTEKGKDVELRCDPISGHTALYWYRQSLGQGLEFLIYFQGNSAPDKSGLPSDRFSAERTGGSVSTLTIQRTQQEDSAVYLCASSLTGGVSGANVLTFGAGSRLTVL.

There are a few counts of this clonotype. CDR3 residues: CGGVYTGADEQFF. The CDR3 DNA follows: TGTGGCGGCGTCTATACGGGAGCTGATGAGCAGTTCTTC. V gene TRBV7-9 combines with J gene TRBJ2-3; D may be TRBD2 (6 bases). The assigned J gene may be wrong: the sequence end matches TRBJ2-1 better. This CDR3 comprises 13 residues. In germline, CDR1 is SEHNR, CDR2 FQNEAQ (reference sequence).

This rearrangement joins TRBV7-9 to TRBJ2-5; the match to TRBD2 covers 11 bases. The tail of the sequence fits TRBJ2-1 better, so the J call may be wrong. CDR1 and CDR2 from the germline V gene are SEHNR and FQNEAQ (reference sequence). The CDR3 is 16 amino acids. CDR3 sequence: CASSLVGLAGGNEQFF. The CDR3 bases are TGTGCCAGCAGCTTAGTCGGACTAGCGGGCGGCAATGAGCAGTTCTTC.

The chain combines TRBV7-6 with TRBJ2-1; D is undetermined. The V gene's germline CDR1 is SGHVS and CDR2 FNYEAQ. V was cut by 1 base and J by 8 bases, with 6 bases left in between. The CDR3 has 12 residues. The CDR3 reads CASSLVEDEQFF. DNA of the CDR3: TGTGCCAGCAGCTTAGTGGAAGATGAGCAGTTCTTC.

This clonotype qualifies as medium-sized. The chain employs TRBV7-8 and TRBJ2-7; TRBD2 might be the D (5 bases). Germline V gives CDR1 SGHVS, CDR2 FQNEAQ. This CDR3 spans 17 amino acids. Trimming removed 3 bases at V and 0 bases at J, with 18 bases between. CDR3 protein: CASSFTTGADSSYEQYF. In DNA, the CDR3 is TGTGCCAGCAGCTTTACCACTGGAGCGGATAGCTCCTACGAGCAGTACTTC.

The chain combines TRBV7-2 with TRBJ2-5; D is possibly TRBD2 (6 bases). Gene TRBJ2-7 matches the end of the DNA better, so the J call may be wrong. The CDR3 has 14 residues. Germline CDR1 is SGHTA and CDR2 is FQGNSA. CDR3 coding DNA: TGTGCCAGCAGCTTAGCGGGAGGTCCCCACGAGCAGTACTTC. It translates to CASSLAGGPHEQYF.

The table lists this clonotype with many counts. A much larger clone differs by one base, so this may be a read error. This chain joins TRBV7-3 and TRBJ2-5; 12 bases are shared with TRBD2. Germline assignment: CDR1 SGHTA and CDR2 FQGTGA. V shed 1 base, J shed 11 bases, and the junction held 14 bases outside the gene matches. This CDR3 has 17 amino acids. Here the CDR3 DNA reads TGTGCCAGCAGCTTAAGGCCTAGCGGGGGGGTGGGCAATGAGCAGTACTTC. It is translated as CASSLRPSGGVGNEQYF. The full variable domain, completed using reference TRBV7-3 and TRBJ2-5, is GAGVSQTPSNKVTEKGKYVELRCDPISGHTALYWYRQSLGQGPEFLIYFQGTGAADDSGLPNDRFFAVRPEGSVSTLKIQRTERGDSAVYLCASSLRPSGGVGNEQYFGPGTRLLVL.

The chain is built from TRBV6-1 and TRBJ2-7; D is possibly TRBD1 (5 bases). CDR1 and CDR2 from the germline V gene are MNHNS and SASEGT. Trimming took off 0 bases at V and 3 bases at J, with 18 bases between the two ends. The CDR3 consists of 17 residues. Here the CDR3 reads CASSEAITGDRNYEQYF. Written as DNA, the CDR3 is TGTGCCAGCAGTGAAGCTATCACAGGCGACCGAAACTACGAGCAGTACTTC.

This clonotype was found many times. This could be a read error, since a much larger clone is one nucleotide away. The chain joins TRBV9 to TRBJ2-7; 7 nucleotides match TRBD2. Germline loops: CDR1 SGDLS, CDR2 YYNGEE. The V and J ends lost 1 base and 7 bases, in that order; junction bases with no gene match: 11. The CDR3 runs 15 residues. CDR3 in amino acids: CASSVPPGGGDEQYF. The CDR3 nucleotides are TGTGCCAGCAGCGTACCTCCGGGGGGAGGAGATGAGCAGTACTTC.

The CDR3 DNA follows: TGTGCCAGCAGTTTACCGGGCAGGAACGCGGACGAGCAGTACTTC. Amino acids: CASSLPGRNADEQYF. This chain connects TRBV28 to TRBJ1-1; D not certain. Judging by the DNA end, TRBJ2-7 fits better; the J call may be wrong. This CDR3 is 15 amino acids long. CDR1 is MDHEN, CDR2 SYDVKM, per germline.

This clonotype was seen at least ten times. V is TRBV18 and J is TRBJ2-3; tentative D call: TRBD2 (6 bases). CDR3 length equals 16 residues. Germline CDR1 and CDR2: KGHSH and LQKENI. Trimming took 6 bases from V and 1 from J, leaving 17 bases between them. This chain's CDR3 is CASSPPWERGTDTQYF. CDR3 coding DNA: TGTGCCAGCTCCCCCCCATGGGAGCGGGGCACAGATACGCAGTATTTT. Full variable domain (missing parts from reference TRBV18 and TRBJ2-3): NAGVMQNPRHLVRRRGQEARLRCSPMKGHSHVYWYRQLPEEGLKFMVYLQKENIIDESGMPKERFSAEFPKEGPSILRIQQVVRGDSAAYFCASSPPWERGTDTQYFGPGTRLTVL.

This clonotype was seen only a few times. V usage is TRBV7-2 and J usage is TRBJ2-7; D is tentatively TRBD1 or TRBD2 (5 bases each). Germline assignment: CDR1 SGHTA and CDR2 FQGNSA. The CDR3 has 14 amino acids. Trimming removed 4 bases at V and 2 bases at J, with 12 bases between. The CDR3 DNA reads as TGTGCCAGCAGCTCAGGGACGGAGACCTACGAGCAGTACTTC. It translates to CASSSGTETYEQYF.

This chain links TRBV5-8 with TRBJ1-2, with D uncertain. CDR3 size: 15 residues. The V end was cut by 1 base, the J end by 0 bases, with 10 bases between. Germline V CDR1 and CDR2: SGHTS, YDEGEE. CDR3: CASSLRYPANYGYTF. The CDR3 DNA sequence: TGTGCCAGCAGCTTGAGGTACCCTGCTAACTATGGCTACACCTTC.